The 12 T cell receptor beta chains below come from one sample, sequenced in a study of technical replicates of blood from several donors. Data came from immunoSEQ multiplex PCR; TCRdb stores just in-frame clones and leaves some out. This sample carries tens of thousands of clones, around nine tenths of them seen once, and the ten largest clones take roughly 0.27%. The sample taken for sequencing was T cells isolated from PBMCs. These receptor sequences come from a human donor in good health.

V is TRBV25-1 and J is TRBJ1-2, with TRBD1 matching over 8 bases. The CDR3 totals 14 residues. The trim removed 4 bases at V and 2 bases at J, leaving 3 bases unmatched. Germline CDR1 is MGHDK and CDR2 is SYGVNS. The CDR3 protein is CASSAYRGNYGYTF. CDR3 bases: TGTGCCAGCAGTGCGTACAGGGGGAACTATGGCTACACCTTC.

The chain couples TRBV2 to TRBJ2-5; a possible D gene is TRBD1 (5 bases). V lost 6 bases, J lost 1 base, and 12 bases lay in between. The CDR3 length is 14 residues. In germline, CDR1 is SNHLY, CDR2 FYNNEI. CDR3 nucleotides: TGTGCCAGCAGCCCCCGTGGGGCCCAAGAGACCCAGTACTTC. The encoded protein is CASSPRGAQETQYF. Complete variable domain (other parts from reference TRBV2 and TRBJ2-5): EPEVTQTPSHQVTQMGQEVILRCVPISNHLYFYWYRQILGQKVEFLVSFYNNEISEKSEIFDDQFSVERPDGSNFTLKIRSTKLEDSAMYFCASSPRGAQETQYFGPGTRLLVL.

The chain is built from TRBV2 and TRBJ2-1; TRBD2 is a possible D gene (6 bases). CDR3 length equals 13 residues. Germline CDR1 and CDR2: SNHLY and FYNNEI. V was pared by 8 bases and J by 11 bases, with 19 bases between. CDR3 nucleotide sequence: TGTGCCAGCTTCCCGGGGGACCTCATTCAGCAGTTCTTC. Its protein product is CASFPGDLIQQFF.

This chain links TRBV18 with TRBJ2-7, with D tentatively TRBD1 (5 bases). V was clipped by 4 bases and J by 4 bases, with 17 bases between them. The CDR3 runs 15 residues. Germline CDR1 is KGHSH and CDR2 is LQKENI. CDR3 sequence (DNA): TGTGCCAGCTCACGCGGCCCTGGGGCACTTTACGAGCAGTACTTC. Protein sequence: CASSRGPGALYEQYF.

As for this clone: The germline gene is not matched at one end of the junction; a read error may be the cause. This chain links TRBV7-7 with TRBJ2-5, with 12 bases fitting TRBD2. Germline V gives CDR1 SSHAT, CDR2 FNYEAQ (reference sequence). CDR3 size: 16 residues. Here the CDR3 reads CASSVGLAGPQETQYF. The CDR3, as DNA: TGTGCTAGCAGCGTGGGACTAGCGGGCCCCCAAGAGACCCAGTACTTC. Full variable domain (outside the CDR3, taken from reference TRBV7-7 and TRBJ2-5): GAGVSQSPRYKVTKRGQDVTLRCDPISSHATLYWYQQALGQGPEFLTYFNYEAQPDKSGLPSDRFSAERPEGSISTLTIQRTEQRDSAMYRCASSVGLAGPQETQYFGPGTRLLVL.

This clone was seen only once. The chain recombines TRBV19 with TRBJ2-7, with a tentative D call TRBD2 (6 bases). Germline-derived CDR1 and CDR2 are LNHDA and SQIVND (reference sequence). Between the trimmed V and J ends, which lost 3 bases and 4 bases, there was a span of 7 bases. The CDR3 consists of 12 residues. CDR3 nucleotides: TGTGCCAGTAGTATGCGGGGATACGAGCAGTACTTC. Translated: CASSMRGYEQYF.

The chain is built from TRBV19 and TRBJ1-4; possibly TRBD1 for D (6 bases). CDR1 is LNHDA, CDR2 SQIVND, per germline (reference sequence). The CDR3 runs to 13 residues. Trimming removed 5 bases from V and 5 bases from J, with 9 bases in between. DNA of the CDR3: TGTGCCAGTAGTCCCCAGGGGAATGAAAAACTGTTTTTT. It codes for CASSPQGNEKLFF.

This sequence joins TRBV5-8 and TRBJ1-1, with D possibly being TRBD1 (5 bases). Germline V lookup: CDR1 SGHTS, CDR2 YDEGEE. This CDR3 is 13 amino acids long. Trimming pared 4 bases from V and 1 base from J, leaving 8 bases between. For the CDR3, the DNA is TGTGCCAGCAGCCCCGGACAGAACACTGAAGCTTTCTTT. Protein: CASSPGQNTEAFF.

The chain is built from TRBV27 and TRBJ2-7; TRBD2 aligns across 8 bases. The V and J ends lost 5 bases and 3 bases, in that order; junction bases with no gene match: 30. Germline V gene lookup returns CDR1 MNHEY and CDR2 SMNVEV (reference sequence). The CDR3 is 22 amino acids. The CDR3 loop reads CASSTRGGTLFGGSNTGYEQYF. The CDR3 nucleotides are TGTGCCAGCAGTACACGGGGGGGAACTTTGTTTGGGGGAAGCAACACGGGCTACGAGCAGTACTTC.

The CDR3, as DNA: TGTGCCATCCTGAGCACAGATACGCAGTATTTT. Translated, it gives CAILSTDTQYF. V gene TRBV21-1 combines with J gene TRBJ2-3; the D segment call TRBD2 is taken from the table without a DNA check. TRBV21-1 is a pseudogene locus. The CDR3 totals 11 residues.

This chain joins TRBV27 and TRBJ2-7, with 12 bases that match TRBD1. V dropped 5 bases and J dropped 6; count of bases not matched to a gene: 5. Germline loops: CDR1 MNHEY, CDR2 SMNVEV (reference sequence). CDR3 length: 14 amino acids. CDR3 region: CASSPGQGAPEQYF. Here the CDR3 DNA reads TGTGCCAGCAGTCCGGGACAGGGGGCGCCCGAGCAGTACTTC.

The J gene is TRBJ2-5, the V gene TRBV6-5, with D possibly being TRBD2 (5 bases). There are 13 residues in the CDR3. Germline V gene sequence: CDR1 MNHEY, CDR2 SVGAGI. Trimming removed 5 bases from V and 1 base from J, with 8 bases in between. The CDR3 spells CASSGGAQETQYF. CDR3 DNA: TGTGCCAGCAGTGGAGGAGCCCAAGAGACCCAGTACTTC.